One and the same sample provided the 25 T cell receptor beta chains below, sequenced in a study of blood T cell repertoires in COVID-19. Data came from immunoSEQ multiplex PCR; TCRdb stores just in-frame clones and leaves some out. This sample yields around 200,000 clones, of which 86% are seen a single time; 5% to 7% belongs to the top ten. The specimen was PBMCs or T cells enriched from blood (not recorded which). Source of these receptors: a man in his forties or fifties with acute COVID-19.

The J gene is TRBJ2-5, the V gene TRBV18; tentatively, D is TRBD2 (6 bases). There are 15 residues in the CDR3. Germline V CDR1 and CDR2: KGHSH, LQKENI. Trimming took 3 bases from V and 2 from J, leaving 13 bases between them. CDR3 protein: CASSPEGGKQETQYF. CDR3 sequence (DNA): TGTGCCAGCTCACCCGAAGGAGGGAAGCAAGAGACCCAGTACTTC. Supplemented by reference TRBV18 and TRBJ2-5, the full variable domain reads NAGVMQNPRHLVRRRGQEARLRCSPMKGHSHVYWYRQLPEEGLKFMVYLQKENIIDESGMPKERFSAEFPKEGPSILRIQQVVRGDSAAYFCASSPEGGKQETQYFGPGTRLLVL.

This clone was observed once. The gene calls are TRBV28 and TRBJ1-2, with D possibly TRBD1 on 6 matching bases. V was clipped by 3 bases and J by 4 bases, with 9 bases between them. This CDR3 region has 13 residues. Germline CDR1 is MDHEN and CDR2 is SYDVKM. The DNA of the CDR3 is TGTGCCAGCAGTTTTCAGGGGCCCTATGGCTACACCTTC. Amino acid sequence: CASSFQGPYGYTF.

J is TRBJ2-1 and V is TRBV5-1, with 10 bases aligning to TRBD1. CDR3 length: 13 amino acids. Per the germline V gene, CDR1 is SGHRS and CDR2 is YFSETQ. Trimming at V came to 8 bases and at J to 5 bases, leaving 4 bases not matched to a gene. The CDR3 region has the DNA TGCGCCAGTCGACAGGGGGCTAACAATGAGCAGTTCTTC. Encoded protein: CASRQGANNEQFF.

CDR3 amino acids: CASSLGTGQRETQYF. CDR3 coding DNA: TGTGCCAGCAGCCTAGGGACAGGGCAACGGGAGACCCAGTACTTC. The chain couples TRBV7-6 to TRBJ2-5; TRBD1 matches 9 bases. CDR3 size: 15 residues. CDR1 SGHVS and CDR2 FNYEAQ come from the germline V gene. The V segment lost 5 bases and the J segment 5 bases; nucleotides outside the gene matches: 9. Variable domain in full (rest from reference TRBV7-6 and TRBJ2-5): GAGVSQSPRYKVTKRGQDVALRCDPISGHVSLYWYRQALGQGPEFLTYFNYEAQQDKSGLPNDRFSAERPEGSISTLTIQRTEQRDSAMYRCASSLGTGQRETQYFGPGTRLLVL.

This sequence joins TRBV2 and TRBJ2-1, with D perhaps matching TRBD2 (5 bases). This CDR3 spans 13 amino acids. The germline gives CDR1 SNHLY, CDR2 FYNNEI. The germline V and J ends were trimmed by 3 bases and 13 bases, with 16 bases remaining between them. The CDR3 here is CASSDSIASGQFF. The CDR3, as DNA: TGTGCCAGCAGTGATTCGATCGCGAGCGGACAGTTCTTC.

The chain carries TRBV27 and TRBJ2-5; no clear D. V lost 2 bases and J 1 base, leaving 11 bases between the germline ends. Per germline, CDR1 MNHEY and CDR2 SMNVEV (reference sequence). CDR3 length: 15 amino acids. CDR3 sequence reads: CASSLGASPQETQYF. DNA of the CDR3: TGTGCCAGCAGTTTAGGCGCTAGTCCCCAAGAGACCCAGTACTTC.

V gene TRBV7-8 combines with J gene TRBJ2-1; D is uncertain. The CDR3 is 13 residues long. V lost 2 bases and J 7 bases, leaving 9 bases between the germline ends. CDR1 is SGHVS, CDR2 FQNEAQ, per germline. The CDR3 region is CASSLLVVNEQFF. The DNA of the CDR3 is TGTGCCAGCAGCTTACTAGTGGTGAATGAGCAGTTCTTC.

This chain joins TRBV5-1 and TRBJ2-5; the match to TRBD1 covers 8 bases. CDR3 length: 16 amino acids. Germline CDR1 reads SGHRS; CDR2 reads YFSETQ. V shed 0 bases and J 5 bases; nucleotides not matched to a gene: 9. This CDR3 reads CASSLGASGGVETQYF. The CDR3 DNA reads as TGCGCCAGCAGCTTGGGAGCTTCAGGGGGCGTCGAGACCCAGTACTTC.

The V and J genes are TRBV6-5 and TRBJ1-1; possibly TRBD1 for D (5 bases). CDR1 and CDR2 from the germline V gene are MNHEY and SVGAGI. The CDR3 consists of 16 residues. With 2 bases removed from V and 1 base from J, the gap between germline ends came to 14 bases. The CDR3 here is CASSYPSGGRNTEAFF. The CDR3 nucleotides read TGTGCCAGCAGTTACCCGTCCGGGGGTCGGAACACTGAAGCTTTCTTT.

V gene TRBV7-6 combines with J gene TRBJ2-3; TRBD2 is a possible D gene (6 bases). The germline V gene encodes CDR1 SGHVS and CDR2 FNYEAQ. The CDR3 is made up of 13 amino acids. Trimming removed 6 bases from V and 2 bases from J, with 9 bases in between. The CDR3 sequence: CASRPGVTDTQYF. In nucleotides, the CDR3 is TGTGCCAGCAGGCCGGGGGTCACAGATACGCAGTATTTT.

This rearrangement joins TRBV30 to TRBJ2-1; 8 bases are a match to TRBD2. Germline trimming cut 3 bases from V and 10 bases from J; bases unmatched to any gene: 5. The CDR3 runs 12 residues. The germline V gene has CDR1 GTSNPN and CDR2 SVGIG (reference sequence). In nucleotides, the CDR3 is TGTGCCTGGAGCAAGGGACTAGGGGAGCAGTTCTTC. Protein sequence: CAWSKGLGEQFF.

The chain recombines TRBV29-1 with TRBJ2-1; D unresolved. The CDR3 runs 16 residues. CDR1 and CDR2 (germline): SQVTM, ANQGSEA. Trimming took 6 bases from V and 0 from J, leaving 18 bases between them. DNA of the CDR3: TGCAGCGTCCCCCCGATGGCGGCGAGCTCCTACAATGAGCAGTTCTTC. It specifies CSVPPMAASSYNEQFF.

The rearrangement uses TRBV2 and TRBJ2-1, with D possibly matching TRBD2 (5 bases). The CDR3 has 12 residues. CDR1 SNHLY and CDR2 FYNNEI come from the germline V gene. The ends were cut back, 7 bases at V and 6 bases at J, with 10 bases in the middle. The CDR3 sequence is CASIEGFNEQFF. Here the CDR3 DNA reads TGTGCCAGCATCGAGGGATTCAATGAGCAGTTCTTC.

The chain joins TRBV10-3 to TRBJ2-1, with D perhaps matching TRBD1 (6 bases). Trimming removed 4 bases from V and 1 base from J, with 17 bases in between. In germline, CDR1 is ENHRY, CDR2 SYGVKD. CDR3 length: 17 amino acids. In DNA form, the CDR3 reads TGTGCCATCAGTGGGGGGCAGTCCAAGGTATCCTACAATGAGCAGTTCTTC. Its translation is CAISGGQSKVSYNEQFF.

The V call is TRBV2, the J call TRBJ1-5, with D maybe TRBD1 (5 bases). Germline V lookup: CDR1 SNHLY, CDR2 FYNNEI. Between the trimmed V and J ends, which lost 3 bases and 4 bases, there was a span of 13 bases. CDR3 size: 15 residues. CDR3 sequence (DNA): TGTGCCAGCAGTGATGGCAGGACACGAAATCAGCCCCAGCATTTT. Translating it yields CASSDGRTRNQPQHF.

The chain combines TRBV19 with TRBJ1-5; no clear D gene. From germline, CDR1 is LNHDA and CDR2 SQIVND (reference sequence). Trimming took 5 bases from V and 3 from J, leaving 8 bases between them. The CDR3 runs to 13 residues. CDR3 amino acids: CASSRGNNQPQHF. The DNA for the CDR3 is TGTGCCAGTAGTCGAGGGAACAATCAGCCCCAGCATTTT.

The chain employs TRBV19 and TRBJ2-1, with TRBD1 identical over 8 bases. Germline trimming cut 1 base from V and 3 bases from J; bases unmatched to any gene: 8. Germline assignment: CDR1 LNHDA and CDR2 SQIVND (reference sequence). This CDR3 contains 17 residues. The CDR3 nucleotides read TGTGCCAGTAGTATAGTAGTCCAGGGGGCGGGCTACAATGAGCAGTTCTTC. Amino acid sequence: CASSIVVQGAGYNEQFF.

The rearrangement uses TRBV4-2 and TRBJ2-7, with 9 bases that match TRBD1. CDR1 is LGHNA, CDR2 YNFKEQ, per germline. The CDR3 is 15 amino acids. V was clipped by 4 bases and J by 4 bases; unmatched bases: 8. DNA of the CDR3: TGTGCCAGCAGCCTCGACAGGGGGATCCTATACGAGCAGTACTTC. Amino acid sequence: CASSLDRGILYEQYF.

V gene TRBV5-1 combines with J gene TRBJ2-1, with unresolved D. V lost 4 bases and J 5 bases, leaving 13 bases between the germline ends. The CDR3 is 14 amino acids. Germline-derived CDR1 and CDR2 are SGHRS and YFSETQ. The DNA of the CDR3 is TGCGCCAGCAGCATACAGAGTGTGGACAATGAGCAGTTCTTC. It translates to CASSIQSVDNEQFF. The variable domain in full, with the rest retrieved from reference TRBV5-1 and TRBJ2-1, is KAGVTQTPRYLIKTRGQQVTLSCSPISGHRSVSWYQQTPGQGLQFLFEYFSETQRNKGNFPGRFSGRQFSNSRSEMNVSTLELGDSALYLCASSIQSVDNEQFFGPGTRLTVL.

The V and J genes are TRBV5-1 and TRBJ2-5; 10 bases agree with TRBD1. The CDR3 loop spans 13 amino acids. Germline CDR1 is SGHRS and CDR2 is YFSETQ. With 5 bases clipped from V and 5 bases from J, the junction kept 3 bases outside the gene matches. The CDR3 DNA is TGCGCCAGCAGGGTGGGACAGGGGGAGACCCAGTACTTC. Translating gives CASRVGQGETQYF.

This clone was counted once. This sequence joins TRBV21-1 and TRBJ2-2; the DNA was not used to check the table's D call, TRBD1. TRBV21-1 is a pseudogene segment. The CDR3 sequence is 15 residues long. CDR3: CASSNGTGLSGELFF. The CDR3 DNA reads TGTGCCAGCAGCAACGGGACAGGGTTATCCGGGGAGCTGTTTTTT.

This clone was recorded once. The gene calls are TRBV7-2 and TRBJ1-3, with 7 bases that match TRBD1. Germline V gene lookup returns CDR1 SGHTA and CDR2 FQGNSA. V was clipped by 5 bases and J by 1 base; unmatched bases: 11. This CDR3 has 17 amino acids. The CDR3 nucleotides read TGTGCCAGCAGCCAAATTTCGACAGGGTATTCTGGAAACACCATATATTTT. This codes for CASSQISTGYSGNTIYF.

The chain has TRBV9 and TRBJ2-3, with D unclear. This CDR3 spans 13 amino acids. Germline V gives CDR1 SGDLS, CDR2 YYNGEE. Trimming shortened V by 3 bases and J by 2 bases, and 7 bases separated the two germline ends. The CDR3 bases are TGTGCCAGCAGCGGCCAGAACACAGATACGCAGTATTTT. It encodes CASSGQNTDTQYF. The whole variable domain, remainder taken from reference TRBV9 and TRBJ2-3, is DSGVTQTPKHLITATGQRVTLRCSPRSGDLSVYWYQQSLDQGLQFLIQYYNGEERAKGNILERFSAQQFPDLHSELNLSSLELGDSALYFCASSGQNTDTQYFGPGTRLTVL.

The chain uses TRBV30 and TRBJ1-4; D may be TRBD1 (5 bases). The CDR3 consists of 13 residues. CDR1 is GTSNPN, CDR2 SVGIG, per germline (reference sequence). V lost 0 bases, J lost 10 bases, and 12 bases lay in between. The CDR3 sequence: CAWSVSGSGKLFF. Written as DNA, the CDR3 is TGTGCCTGGAGTGTATCAGGGTCTGGAAAACTGTTTTTT.

J is TRBJ1-2 and V is TRBV4-1; D possibly corresponds to TRBD1 (5 bases). CDR1 MGHRA and CDR2 YSYEKL come from the germline V gene. The CDR3 extends over 13 amino acids. Trimming shortened V by 4 bases and J by 8 bases, and 14 bases separated the two germline ends. The CDR3 reads CASSPRQSGGYTF. The CDR3 DNA is TGCGCCAGCAGCCCTAGACAGTCAGGAGGCTACACCTTC.